Listed below are T cell receptor beta chains from one sample, sequenced in a study of T cell responses to AZD1222 COVID-19 vaccine. Sequenced by immunoSEQ multiplex PCR; TCRdb stores in-frame clones only, minus some. The sample carries 70,000 to 75,000 clones, over 70% recorded once. This material consisted of peripheral blood, taken 28 days after the second AZD1222 dose. The receptors originated from an adult who received the AZD1222 COVID-19 vaccine. The CDR3 runs from the conserved cysteine through the conserved F or W. Fields, in order: V gene, J gene, clone size, D gene, CDR3 protein, CDR3 DNA. D genes are given only for firm matches. Only part of the rows carry a size: once, few, many, or a class if the clone is expanded.

V: TRBV28
J: TRBJ2-1
size: .
D: TRBD2
CDR3: CASSLPQLAGVQFF
DNA: TGTGCCAGCAGTTTGCCTCAGTTAGCGGGTGTACAGTTCTTC

V: TRBV18
J: TRBJ2-3
size: .
D: .
CDR3: CASSPGPAGTDTQYF
DNA: TGTGCCAGCTCACCAGGACCGGCAGGCACAGATACGCAGTATTTT

V: TRBV18
J: TRBJ2-5
size: .
D: TRBD2
CDR3: CASSPPLAGGQETQYF
DNA: TGTGCCAGCTCACCGCCGCTAGCGGGTGGCCAAGAGACCCAGTACTTC

V: TRBV6-2/TRBV6-3
J: TRBJ2-1
size: .
D: .
CDR3: CASSPLGDFYNEQFF
DNA: TGTGCCAGCAGCCCCTTAGGGGACTTCTACAATGAGCAGTTCTTC

V: TRBV28
J: TRBJ2-1
size: .
D: .
CDR3: CASAVGGAEQKRQFF
DNA: TGTGCCAGCGCGGTGGGGGGGGCTGAGCAAAAAAGGCAGTTCTTC

V: TRBV12-3/TRBV12-4
J: TRBJ1-1
size: .
D: .
CDR3: CASSFSLAFF
DNA: TGTGCCAGCAGTTTCTCGTTAGCTTTCTTT

V: TRBV18
J: TRBJ1-6
size: .
D: .
CDR3: CASSQTGDNSPLHF
DNA: TGTGCCAGCTCCCAGACAGGTGATAATTCACCCCTCCACTTT

V: TRBV28
J: TRBJ1-1
size: few
D: .
CDR3: CASSLWEVKTEAFF
DNA: TGTGCCAGCAGTTTATGGGAGGTTAAGACTGAAGCTTTCTTT

V: TRBV28
J: TRBJ2-1
size: .
D: .
CDR3: CASSLGRAHEQFF
DNA: TGTGCCAGCAGTTTAGGCAGGGCCCATGAGCAGTTCTTC

V: TRBV19
J: TRBJ2-7
size: .
D: .
CDR3: CASSINLWDTESSYEQYF
DNA: TGTGCCAGTAGTATTAACCTCTGGGATACAGAGAGCTCCTACGAGCAGTACTTC

V: TRBV7-9
J: TRBJ2-2
size: few
D: TRBD1
CDR3: CASSFPRVQGTGELFF
DNA: TGTGCCAGCAGCTTCCCCCGAGTACAGGGGACCGGGGAGCTGTTTTTT

V: TRBV2
J: TRBJ2-7
size: .
D: TRBD1
CDR3: CASSDRGQLEEQYF
DNA: TGTGCCAGCAGCGACAGGGGGCAATTAGAGGAGCAGTACTTC

V: TRBV5-6
J: TRBJ2-5
size: few
D: .
CDR3: CASSFLGGETQYF
DNA: TGTGCCAGCAGCTTCCTCGGCGGGGAGACCCAGTACTTC

V: TRBV3-1/TRBV3-2
J: TRBJ1-6
size: .
D: .
CDR3: CASSQSRGSYNSPLHF
DNA: TGTGCCAGCAGCCAAAGCAGGGGCTCCTATAATTCACCCCTCCACTTT

V: TRBV5-1
J: TRBJ1-4
size: .
D: TRBD1
CDR3: CASSLGTGTLEKLFF
DNA: TGCGCCAGCAGCTTGGGGACAGGGACTTTGGAAAAACTGTTTTTT

V: TRBV15
J: TRBJ2-7
size: .
D: TRBD2
CDR3: CATSREPSGSGTYEQYF
DNA: TGTGCCACCAGCAGAGAACCGAGCGGGAGCGGCACCTACGAGCAGTACTTC

V: TRBV5-5
J: TRBJ2-7
size: .
D: .
CDR3: CASSFQGAYEQYF
DNA: TGTGCCAGCAGCTTTCAAGGGGCCTACGAGCAGTACTTC

V: TRBV28
J: TRBJ1-4
size: .
D: TRBD1
CDR3: CASSLMGQGGEKLFF
DNA: TGTGCCAGCAGTTTGATGGGACAGGGAGGGGAAAAACTGTTTTTT

V: TRBV7-9
J: TRBJ1-3
size: .
D: .
CDR3: CASSYFRDTRSGNTIYF
DNA: TGTGCCAGCAGCTACTTCCGGGACACACGCTCTGGAAACACCATATATTTT

V: TRBV9
J: TRBJ2-3
size: .
D: .
CDR3: CASSARTGWQYF
DNA: TGTGCCAGCAGCGCCCGGACGGGGTGGCAGTATTTT

V: TRBV28
J: TRBJ2-7
size: .
D: .
CDR3: CASSHRPYEQYF
DNA: TGTGCCAGCAGTCACCGTCCCTACGAGCAGTACTTC

V: TRBV7-2
J: TRBJ2-5
size: .
D: .
CDR3: CASSSALETQYF
DNA: TGTGCCAGCAGCTCCGCGCTAGAGACCCAGTACTTC

V: TRBV13
J: TRBJ2-2
size: .
D: .
CDR3: CASSFTARRTGELFF
DNA: TGTGCCAGCAGCTTCACGGCCCGGCGGACCGGGGAGCTGTTTTTT

V: TRBV19
J: TRBJ1-5
size: .
D: .
CDR3: CASSPLRDQPQHF
DNA: TGTGCCAGTTCTCCCCTACGAGATCAGCCCCAGCATTTT

V: TRBV7-9
J: TRBJ1-1
size: once
D: .
CDR3: CASSLATGHSLGSTEAFF
DNA: TGTGCCAGCAGCTTAGCAACGGGACACTCCCTCGGGAGCACTGAAGCTTTCTTT

V: TRBV7-9
J: TRBJ1-1
size: .
D: .
CDR3: CASSPPGSTEAFF
DNA: TGTGCCAGCAGCCCCCCCGGGAGCACTGAAGCTTTCTTT

V: TRBV28
J: TRBJ2-2
size: .
D: .
CDR3: CASNRQLNGELFF
DNA: TGTGCCAGCAATCGACAGCTCAACGGGGAGCTGTTTTTT

V: TRBV28
J: TRBJ2-7
size: many
D: TRBD1
CDR3: CASSPMDRYGEQYF
DNA: TGTGCCAGCAGTCCGATGGACAGGTACGGCGAGCAGTACTTC

V: TRBV6-2/TRBV6-3
J: TRBJ2-3
size: .
D: .
CDR3: CASSGADTQYF
DNA: TGTGCCAGCAGCGGGGCAGATACGCAGTATTTT

V: TRBV5-8
J: TRBJ2-7
size: .
D: .
CDR3: CASSRATPEQYF
DNA: TGTGCCAGCAGCCGTGCGACTCCGGAGCAGTACTTC

V: TRBV28
J: TRBJ1-1
size: .
D: .
CDR3: CACHRAYTEAFF
DNA: TGTGCCTGTCACAGGGCTTACACTGAAGCTTTCTTT

V: TRBV19
J: TRBJ1-1
size: .
D: TRBD1
CDR3: CASSAGQGFTEAFF
DNA: TGTGCCAGTAGTGCGGGACAGGGGTTCACTGAAGCTTTCTTT

V: TRBV5-1
J: TRBJ1-1
size: .
D: .
CDR3: CASSLAAGTEAFF
DNA: TGCGCCAGCAGCTTGGCGGCAGGCACTGAAGCTTTCTTT

V: TRBV24-1
J: TRBJ2-1
size: .
D: TRBD1
CDR3: CATSDPGTGGYHEQFF
DNA: TGTGCCACCAGTGATCCCGGGACAGGGGGCTACCATGAGCAGTTCTTC

V: TRBV11-2
J: TRBJ2-5
size: .
D: TRBD2
CDR3: CASSSGLAGDETQYF
DNA: TGTGCCAGCAGCTCTGGGCTAGCGGGAGATGAGACCCAGTACTTC

V: TRBV27
J: TRBJ1-5
size: few
D: TRBD1
CDR3: CASSPDRGNQPQHF
DNA: TGTGCCAGCAGTCCCGACAGGGGCAATCAGCCCCAGCATTTT

V: TRBV6-5
J: TRBJ1-1
size: .
D: .
CDR3: CASRMAGNTEAFF
DNA: TGTGCCAGCAGGATGGCAGGGAACACTGAAGCTTTCTTT

V: TRBV28
J: TRBJ2-1
size: .
D: TRBD2
CDR3: CASSKGLVPLNEQFF
DNA: TGTGCCAGCAGTAAAGGACTAGTCCCTCTCAATGAGCAGTTCTTC

V: TRBV7-9
J: TRBJ2-5
size: .
D: TRBD2
CDR3: CASSFLAGVETQYF
DNA: TGTGCCAGCAGCTTCCTCGCGGGAGTTGAGACCCAGTACTTC

V: TRBV3-1/TRBV3-2
J: TRBJ2-7
size: .
D: .
CDR3: CASSDRGPYEQYF
DNA: TGTGCCAGCAGCGACCGGGGACCCTACGAGCAGTACTTC

V: TRBV7-9
J: TRBJ1-1
size: .
D: TRBD1
CDR3: CASSNNPGGNTEAFF
DNA: TGTGCCAGCAGCAATAACCCAGGGGGGAACACTGAAGCTTTCTTT

V: TRBV28
J: TRBJ2-7
size: .
D: TRBD2
CDR3: CASSPGGASGRAYEQYF
DNA: TGTGCCAGCAGCCCGGGGGGGGCTAGCGGGAGGGCCTACGAGCAGTACTTC

V: TRBV5-1
J: TRBJ2-3
size: .
D: TRBD2
CDR3: CASSLGLASTDTQYF
DNA: TGCGCCAGCAGCTTGGGACTAGCCTCCACAGATACGCAGTATTTT

V: TRBV11-2
J: TRBJ2-7
size: .
D: .
CDR3: CASSLFWGSGEQYF
DNA: TGTGCCAGCAGCTTATTTTGGGGGTCTGGCGAGCAGTACTTC

V: TRBV7-3
J: TRBJ1-5
size: .
D: TRBD1
CDR3: CASRAQGGLIRNQPQHF
DNA: TGTGCCAGCAGGGCACAGGGGGGGCTGATCCGCAATCAGCCCCAGCATTTT

V: TRBV7-6
J: TRBJ2-2
size: .
D: TRBD2
CDR3: CASSLTASGGLGELFF
DNA: TGTGCCAGCAGCTTGACGGCTAGCGGGGGACTCGGGGAGCTGTTTTTT

V: TRBV4-1
J: TRBJ2-3
size: .
D: TRBD1
CDR3: CASSQDRTGVFTDTQYF
DNA: TGCGCCAGCAGCCAAGATAGGACAGGCGTTTTCACAGATACGCAGTATTTT

V: TRBV7-9
J: TRBJ2-5
size: .
D: .
CDR3: CASRRDSAEETQYF
DNA: TGTGCCAGCAGACGCGACTCAGCCGAAGAGACCCAGTACTTC

V: TRBV7-3
J: TRBJ2-2
size: .
D: TRBD1
CDR3: CASSQTQGTGELFF
DNA: TGTGCCAGCAGCCAAACACAGGGGACCGGGGAGCTGTTTTTT

V: TRBV6-5
J: TRBJ1-2
size: .
D: .
CDR3: CASSYDGTTYGYTF
DNA: TGTGCCAGCAGTTACGACGGGACAACGTATGGCTACACCTTC

V: TRBV6-2/TRBV6-3
J: TRBJ2-2
size: .
D: .
CDR3: CASSWLYTGELFF
DNA: TGTGCCAGCAGTTGGTTGTACACCGGGGAGCTGTTTTTT

V: TRBV19
J: TRBJ2-1
size: once
D: TRBD2
CDR3: CASSMLAGYNEQFF
DNA: TGTGCCAGTAGTATGTTAGCGGGGTACAATGAGCAGTTCTTC

V: TRBV18
J: TRBJ1-4
size: few
D: .
CDR3: CASSTRSTNEKLFF
DNA: TGTGCCAGCTCAACACGTTCAACTAATGAAAAACTGTTTTTT

V: TRBV7-9
J: TRBJ2-6
size: .
D: .
CDR3: CASSYKPGSLANVLTF
DNA: TGTGCCAGCAGCTACAAACCGGGGTCCTTGGCCAACGTCCTGACTTTC